The 12 T cell receptor beta chains below were found in one sample sequenced in a study of blood T cell dynamics during melanoma immunotherapy. Sequenced by immunoSEQ multiplex PCR; TCRdb stores in-frame clones only, minus some. This sample yields several thousand clones, of which 70% to 85% are seen a single time; roughly 15% belongs to the top ten. Time point in this sample: week 3, after first cycle of checkpoint inhibitor. This material consisted of blood, taken from a patient treated with checkpoint blockade. These receptor sequences come from a human donor with melanoma.

J is TRBJ2-3 and V is TRBV11-2; TRBD2 aligns across 7 bases. The V gene end was trimmed by 1 base and the J gene end by 2 bases; junction bases not matched to a gene: 6. Germline CDR1 SGHAT, CDR2 FQNNGV. This CDR3 contains 16 residues. Here the CDR3 DNA reads TGTGCCAGCAGCTTAGGAGGGCGGGGGAACACAGATACGCAGTATTTT. Its protein is CASSLGGRGNTDTQYF.

The chain joins TRBV19 to TRBJ1-2; tentative D call: TRBD1 (5 bases). V lost 6 bases, J lost 3 bases, and 17 bases lay in between. The V gene's germline CDR1 is LNHDA and CDR2 SQIVND (reference sequence). CDR3 size: 15 residues. The CDR3 sequence: CASRNPGIRDYGYTF. In nucleotides, the CDR3 is TGTGCCAGTAGGAACCCAGGGATCCGTGACTATGGCTACACCTTC.

The chain uses TRBV7-2 and TRBJ1-5; D remains unclear. Germline values: CDR1 SGHTA, CDR2 FQGNSA. The CDR3 extends over 15 amino acids. V lost 2 bases and J lost 3, with 11 bases in between. CDR3 in amino acids: CASSLLFSNNQPQHF. In nucleotides, the CDR3 is TGTGCCAGCAGCTTACTGTTCAGTAACAATCAGCCCCAGCATTTT.

The genes are TRBV9 and TRBJ2-3; 8 bases line up with TRBD2. The CDR3 is 18 amino acids. V was clipped by 4 bases and J by 0 bases; unmatched bases: 13. Germline CDR1 and CDR2: SGDLS and YYNGEE. CDR3 amino acids: CASSSPQRGTASTDTQYF. CDR3 sequence (DNA): TGTGCCAGCAGCAGCCCCCAGCGGGGGACCGCTAGCACAGATACGCAGTATTTT.

In its sample, this clone is large. The V gene is TRBV15, the J gene TRBJ1-4; D not certain. Germline CDR1 and CDR2: LNHNV and YYDKDF (reference sequence). With 6 bases removed from V and 0 bases from J, the gap between germline ends came to 14 bases. The CDR3 is 16 residues long. The CDR3 loop reads CATSTTRKTTNEKLFF. The CDR3 DNA reads as TGTGCCACCAGTACCACACGGAAAACAACTAATGAAAAACTGTTTTTT.

The V gene is TRBV9, the J gene TRBJ2-7, with TRBD1 matching over 8 bases. Trimming removed 0 bases from V and 4 bases from J; junction bases left unmatched: 6. Germline lookup yields CDR1 SGDLS and CDR2 YYNGEE. This CDR3 is 15 amino acids long. The chain's CDR3 is CASSVAFGQGYEQYF. For the CDR3, the DNA is TGTGCCAGCAGCGTAGCTTTCGGACAGGGTTACGAGCAGTACTTC. The variable domain in full, completed from reference TRBV9 and TRBJ2-7, reads DSGVTQTPKHLITATGQRVTLRCSPRSGDLSVYWYQQSLDQGLQFLIQYYNGEERAKGNILERFSAQQFPDLHSELNLSSLELGDSALYFCASSVAFGQGYEQYFGPGTRLTVT.

This sequence joins TRBV5-6 and TRBJ2-1, with 7 bases identical to TRBD2. The CDR3 runs to 16 residues. The trim removed 3 bases at V and 0 bases at J, leaving 6 bases unmatched. Looked up from germline, CDR1 is SGHDT and CDR2 is YYEEEE. CDR3 in DNA: TGTGCCAGCAGCTCTGCGACTAGCAGCTCCTACAATGAGCAGTTCTTC. This gives the protein CASSSATSSSYNEQFF.

The chain has TRBV5-1 and TRBJ1-1, with D perhaps matching TRBD1 (6 bases). CDR3 length equals 16 residues. CDR1 is SGHRS and CDR2 is YFSETQ in the germline V gene. The germline V and J ends were trimmed by 3 bases and 3 bases, with 18 bases remaining between them. CDR3 sequence reads: CASSSVMGAIYTEAFF. CDR3 nucleotide sequence: TGCGCCAGCAGCTCGGTGATGGGGGCAATCTACACTGAAGCTTTCTTT. The whole variable domain, remainder taken from reference TRBV5-1 and TRBJ1-1, is KAGVTQTPRYLIKTRGQQVTLSCSPISGHRSVSWYQQTPGQGLQFLFEYFSETQRNKGNFPGRFSGRQFSNSRSEMNVSTLELGDSALYLCASSSVMGAIYTEAFFGQGTRLTVV.

The V and J genes are TRBV2 and TRBJ2-1; 9 bases map to TRBD2. The V gene's germline CDR1 is SNHLY and CDR2 FYNNEI. The J segment lost 15 bases and the V segment lost 8 bases, leaving 11 bases of the junction unmatched. This CDR3 region has 12 residues. CDR3 loop: CASRGASGVSFF. CDR3 nucleotides: TGTGCCAGCCGGGGGGCTAGCGGGGTGTCGTTCTTC.

V usage is TRBV6-6 and J usage is TRBJ2-2, with unresolved D. CDR3 length: 11 residues. V dropped 6 bases and J dropped 7 bases, with 6 bases sitting between them. In germline, CDR1 is MNHNY, CDR2 SVGAGI (reference sequence). The CDR3 DNA reads TGTGCCAGCAGCCGAGTCGGGGAGCTGTTTTTT. Amino acid sequence: CASSRVGELFF.

This chain joins TRBV27 and TRBJ1-1; 9 bases fit TRBD1. The germline V gene has CDR1 MNHEY and CDR2 SMNVEV (reference sequence). Unmatched junction bases numbered 10, after V lost 5 bases and J lost 6 bases. This CDR3 contains 15 residues. CDR3 residues: CASSIQGAQLAEAFF. The CDR3 DNA reads as TGTGCCAGCAGTATACAGGGGGCCCAGTTGGCTGAAGCTTTCTTT.

The gene calls are TRBV27 and TRBJ1-5; tentatively, D is TRBD1 (6 bases). The CDR3 has 16 residues. The germline gives CDR1 MNHEY, CDR2 SMNVEV (reference sequence). The V and J ends lost 2 bases and 4 bases respectively, with 15 bases between them. The chain's CDR3 is CASSLKAGVTNQPQHF. For the CDR3, the DNA is TGTGCCAGCAGTTTAAAGGCAGGGGTTACTAATCAGCCCCAGCATTTT.